This T cell receptor (beta chain) was identified in a study of T cells in Graves' hyperthyroidism and ophthalmopathy. Findings and limits, study-wide: With a median lead of 6.5 months before onset, the model predicted ophthalmopathy.

This clonotype has ten or more counts. The antigen remains unidentified. Trimming removed 4 bases at V and 10 bases at J, with 17 bases between. The CDR3 is 15 residues long. CDR1 is MNHNS, CDR2 SASEGT, per germline. What was amplified from RNA transcripts were TCR beta CDR3 regions. Initially, a first-round RT-PCR of the TCR CDR3 employed the HTBI primer set. TCRdb re-derived calls from the multiplex PCR reads in MiXCR, one entry per CDR3 protein. This table has about 520,000 distinct CDR3 sequences, 24% appearing once. The chain combines TRBV6-1 with TRBJ1-6; TRBD1 might be the D (6 bases). The receptor was derived from a woman aged 30 to 39 with Graves' ophthalmopathy. Material for sequencing was blood. The DNA for the CDR3 is TGTGCCAGCAGTGCTACAGGGCTTTTTGGATCACCCCTCCACTTT. Amino acids: CASSATGLFGSPLHF.